This TCR beta chain was recorded in a study of blood T cell repertoires in COVID-19. Overall study: PBMCs, B-cell-depleted T cells, or T cells provided the cDNA or gDNA that made up the material.

Per the germline V gene, CDR1 is SGHAT and CDR2 is FQNNGV. V was cut by 4 bases and J by 3 bases, with 13 bases left in between. The CDR3 spans 14 residues. Under the authors' procedure: Estimated nucleated cell counts came from reference gene primer amplification. Produced via immunoSEQ multiplex PCR; TCRdb's table is partial and in-frame only. V and J calls and clone size are copied from that table; D and trimming were computed from the DNA. Seen here are about 50,000 clones, roughly 86% observed once, and the top ten hold about 16%. This clone occurred a few times. Source material: peripheral blood. The source is a man in his fifties or sixties with active or convalescent COVID-19. The gene calls are TRBV11-2 and TRBJ2-7, with D perhaps matching TRBD1 (6 bases). The CDR3 here is CASSSRGNHYEQYF. The DNA for the CDR3 is TGTGCCAGCAGCTCCAGGGGAAATCACTACGAGCAGTACTTC.